In this sample, the clone carrying this T cell receptor beta chain turned up once. This specimen belongs to a study of blood T cell repertoires in COVID-19. Study-wide background: Acute and convalescent COVID-19 specimens originated in the United States, Italy and Spain. PBMCs, B-cell-depleted T cells, or T cells were the source of the cDNA or gDNA that made up the material.

Libraries were prepared by immunoSEQ multiplex PCR; TCRdb keeps only in-frame clonotypes and omits some of them. The sample includes 200,000 or so clones, 75% to 90% of them seen just once. The V end lost 4 bases, the J end lost 0 bases, and 15 bases lay between the germline ends. The length of the CDR3 is 16 residues. Germline V gene sequence: CDR1 MNHNS, CDR2 SASEGT. The sequence was collected from a woman between 18 and 29 years old in a cohort exposed to, infected with or recovered from COVID-19 (not recorded which). Sample: PBMCs or T cells enriched from blood (not recorded which). This chain connects TRBV6-1 to TRBJ1-2, with a possible D match to TRBD1 (6 bases). The CDR3 nucleotides are TGTGCCAGCAGTGTTTTAGGGGGGGGGCCTAACTATGGCTACACCTTC. This encodes CASSVLGGGPNYGYTF.